The next 26 T cell receptor beta chains were all read from a single sample in a study of cytomegalovirus exposure and HLA in healthy donors. The PCR ran on 60 Vbeta and 13 Jbeta primers. Libraries were prepared by immunoSEQ multiplex PCR; TCRdb keeps only in-frame clonotypes and omits some of them. The table lists 180,000 or so clones, over 75% of them singletons, with roughly 9.3% in the top ten. Sequencing was performed on PBMCs. The receptors originated from a man aged 18 to 29 in good health and CMV-seropositive.

This sequence joins TRBV6-1 and TRBJ2-3, with D perhaps matching TRBD2 (5 bases). The CDR3 runs to 15 residues. The V gene lost 6 bases and the J gene lost 0 bases, with 13 bases spanning the gap. In germline, CDR1 is MNHNS, CDR2 SASEGT. The CDR3 region is CASSLRWESTDTQYF. CDR3 coding DNA: TGTGCCAGCAGCCTCCGATGGGAGAGCACAGATACGCAGTATTTT.

In regard to this clone: An end of the junction does not agree with germline; a read error may underlie this. V gene TRBV25-1 combines with J gene TRBJ1-1; D is ambiguous. The CDR3 runs to 13 residues. Germline loops: CDR1 MGHDK, CDR2 SYGVNS. CDR3 in amino acids: CATSLDGNAEAFF. The CDR3 nucleotides read TGTGCCACTTCACTGGACGGGAACGCTGAAGCTTTCTTT.

A remark on this clone: This same CDR3 is encoded by further DNA sequences in the sample. The chain recombines TRBV7-9 with TRBJ2-7; 8 bases are shared with TRBD1. CDR1 is SEHNR and CDR2 is FQNEAQ in the germline V gene (reference sequence). The CDR3 sequence is 14 residues long. The V and J ends lost 3 bases and 4 bases, in that order; junction bases with no gene match: 5. CDR3 sequence (DNA): TGTGCCAGCAGCTTCGGACAGGGTCCATACGAGCAGTACTTC. Its protein product is CASSFGQGPYEQYF.

A word on this clone: The same CDR3 arises from other DNA sequences in this sample as well. This chain's CDR3 is CSVARQGTEAFF. CDR3 in DNA: TGCAGCGTCGCACGGCAGGGGACTGAAGCTTTCTTT. The chain links TRBV29-1 to TRBJ1-1; the D gene is possibly TRBD1 (6 bases). Germline V gives CDR1 SQVTM, CDR2 ANQGSEA. The ends were cut back, 6 bases at V and 5 bases at J, with 13 bases in the middle. The CDR3 consists of 12 residues.

The genes are TRBV15 and TRBJ1-3; D perhaps matches TRBD1 (5 bases). V dropped 2 bases and J dropped 0 bases, with 11 bases sitting between them. CDR3 length: 16 residues. Germline CDR1 LNHNV, CDR2 YYDKDF (reference sequence). CDR3 sequence (DNA): TGTGCCACCAGCAGACAAAGACAGAGCTCTGGAAACACCATATATTTT. This sequence encodes CATSRQRQSSGNTIYF.

V usage is TRBV5-6 and J usage is TRBJ1-1, with 7 positions matching TRBD1. Germline trimming cut 5 bases from V and 0 bases from J; bases unmatched to any gene: 10. The CDR3 is made up of 16 amino acids. Germline CDR1 is SGHDT and CDR2 is YYEEEE. The CDR3 is CASRSGLGQMNTEAFF. CDR3 nucleotide sequence: TGTGCCAGCAGATCCGGGTTGGGACAGATGAACACTGAAGCTTTCTTT.

The V call is TRBV19, the J call TRBJ1-4; TRBD1 agrees at 8 bases. In germline, CDR1 is LNHDA, CDR2 SQIVND (reference sequence). The V segment lost 5 bases and the J segment 4 bases; nucleotides outside the gene matches: 3. This CDR3 has 14 residues. CDR3 DNA: TGTGCCAGTAGTTCGGGACAGGATAATGAAAAACTGTTTTTT. Protein product: CASSSGQDNEKLFF.

The chain couples TRBV2 to TRBJ1-1; D remains unclear. V was shortened by 11 bases and J by 0 bases, with 13 bases between the two germline ends. CDR1 and CDR2 (germline): SNHLY, FYNNEI. The CDR3 has 13 residues. CDR3 amino acids: CAAAAEMNTEAFF. The CDR3 DNA reads TGTGCCGCTGCGGCAGAGATGAACACTGAAGCTTTCTTT. Using reference TRBV2 and TRBJ1-1 for the parts outside the CDR3, the full variable domain is EPEVTQTPSHQVTQMGQEVILRCVPISNHLYFYWYRQILGQKVEFLVSFYNNEISEKSEIFDDQFSVERPDGSNFTLKIRSTKLEDSAMYFCAAAAEMNTEAFFGQGTRLTVV.

J is TRBJ2-5 and V is TRBV25-1; weak D call: TRBD2 (6 bases). The ends were cut back, 8 bases at V and 7 bases at J, with 8 bases in the middle. The CDR3 runs 10 residues. Germline V gene data show CDR1 as MGHDK and CDR2 as SYGVNS. The CDR3 DNA reads as TGTGCCAGCTCCGGGGGGACCCAGTACTTC. Protein product: CASSGGTQYF.

V gene TRBV10-2 combines with J gene TRBJ2-7; 10 bases line up with TRBD1. V shed 4 bases and J 2 bases; nucleotides not matched to a gene: 8. The CDR3 has 16 amino acids. CDR1 and CDR2 (germline): WSHSY, SAAADI. CDR3 sequence reads: CASSGRLGTGAYEQYF. CDR3 DNA sequence: TGCGCCAGCAGTGGAAGGTTGGGGACAGGGGCCTACGAGCAGTACTTC.

V is TRBV6-1 and J is TRBJ2-7; D is undetermined. The CDR3 sequence is 15 residues long. Germline lookup yields CDR1 MNHNS and CDR2 SASEGT. The V end was cut by 4 bases, the J end by 2 bases, with 15 bases between. CDR3 in amino acids: CASSAQNLKAYEQYF. In DNA, the CDR3 is TGTGCCAGCAGTGCCCAGAATCTTAAAGCCTACGAGCAGTACTTC.

The chain employs TRBV7-9 and TRBJ2-5, with D perhaps TRBD1 (5 bases). The J call is uncertain, as TRBJ2-7 better fits the DNA end. Germline loops: CDR1 SEHNR, CDR2 FQNEAQ (reference sequence). CDR3 length: 13 residues. The CDR3 DNA follows: TGTGCCAGCAGCCCGGAGACAGAGTACGAGCAGTACTTC. This sequence encodes CASSPETEYEQYF.

This clone has more than one count but fewer than ten. This chain uses TRBV7-6 with TRBJ2-7; possibly TRBD2 for D (7 bases). The V and J ends lost 4 bases and 3 bases respectively, with 13 bases between them. The CDR3 totals 14 residues. Germline V gene lookup returns CDR1 SGHVS and CDR2 FNYEAQ. The CDR3 DNA reads as TGTGCCAGCAGCTCGCGGGGGCGGGTCTACGAGCAGTACTTC. It codes for CASSSRGRVYEQYF.

The chain recombines TRBV14 with TRBJ2-7, with TRBD2 as a possible D gene (6 bases). The germline gives CDR1 SGHDN, CDR2 FVKESK. Trimming left V 4 bases short and J 6 bases short, with 25 bases between. The CDR3 extends over 17 amino acids. The CDR3 spells CASSLTTAGPGPFEQYF. The CDR3 DNA reads as TGTGCCAGCAGCCTGACTACGGCGGGACCAGGCCCTTTCGAGCAGTACTTC.

CDR3 residues: CASSPGTRTSYEQFF. In DNA, the CDR3 is TGTGCCAGCAGCCCCGGGACCCGCACTAGCTATGAGCAGTTCTTC. This chain uses TRBV5-4 with TRBJ2-1; weak D call: TRBD2 (6 bases). The CDR3 runs to 15 residues. The germline V gene encodes CDR1 SGHNT and CDR2 YYREEE (reference sequence). V lost 4 bases and J lost 8, with 19 bases in between.

This chain joins TRBV21-1 and TRBJ2-7; TRBD1 is taken as the D call from the table, unchecked against the DNA. TRBV21-1 is classified as a pseudogene. This CDR3 has 14 amino acids. Here the CDR3 DNA reads TGTGCCAGCAGCAAAGGGGACAGGAGCTACGAGCAGTACTTC. Translation gives CASSKGDRSYEQYF.

The rearrangement uses TRBV30 and TRBJ1-2; D gene uncertain. V lost 0 bases and J 8 bases, leaving 13 bases between the germline ends. This CDR3 comprises 13 residues. Germline V lookup: CDR1 GTSNPN, CDR2 SVGIG (reference sequence). This CDR3 is CAWSVVGLGGYTF. The CDR3 DNA reads TGTGCCTGGAGTGTTGTAGGACTGGGGGGCTACACCTTC. The full variable domain, completed using reference TRBV30 and TRBJ1-2, is SQTIHQWPATLVQPVGSPLSLECTVEGTSNPNLYWYRQAAGRGLQLLFYSVGIGQISSEVPQNLSASRPQDRQFILSSKKLLLSDSGFYLCAWSVVGLGGYTFGSGTRLTVV.

The rearrangement uses TRBV11-2 and TRBJ2-1; TRBD1 agrees at 7 bases. CDR1 is SGHAT and CDR2 is FQNNGV in the germline V gene. V dropped 3 bases and J dropped 4; count of bases not matched to a gene: 6. The CDR3 length is 15 residues. CDR3 residues: CASSLGDRIYNEQFF. The DNA of the CDR3 is TGTGCCAGCAGCTTGGGGGACAGAATTTACAATGAGCAGTTCTTC.

The chain uses TRBV5-1 and TRBJ2-1; 7 bases agree with TRBD2. Germline CDR1 is SGHRS and CDR2 is YFSETQ. J lost 9 bases, V lost 1 base, and 7 bases had no gene match. The CDR3 totals 14 residues. The CDR3: CASSLFVGGGEQFF. The CDR3 bases are TGCGCCAGCAGCTTGTTCGTGGGGGGGGGTGAGCAGTTCTTC.

The gene calls are TRBV7-9 and TRBJ2-2, with 9 bases aligning to TRBD2. In germline, CDR1 is SEHNR, CDR2 FQNEAQ (reference sequence). The CDR3 has 15 residues. J lost 7 bases, V lost 8 bases, and 11 bases had no gene match. The CDR3 reads CASFRGLAFSGELFF. In nucleotides, the CDR3 is TGTGCCAGCTTCAGGGGACTAGCTTTCAGCGGGGAGCTGTTTTTT.

The chain employs TRBV27 and TRBJ2-3; 9 bases map to TRBD2. The CDR3 runs to 14 residues. V trimming: 7 bases; J trimming: 8 bases; junction bases outside the gene matches: 10. The V gene's germline CDR1 is MNHEY and CDR2 SMNVEV (reference sequence). The CDR3 DNA is TGTGCCAGCAATCGGCGGGGGGGCCCGGGTACGCAGTATTTT. Residues: CASNRRGGPGTQYF.

To note about this clone: In the same sample, other DNA sequences code for this CDR3. This rearrangement joins TRBV5-6 to TRBJ1-5; TRBD1 aligns across 7 bases. The ends lost 5 bases at V and 7 bases at J; junction bases unmatched: 3. CDR3 length: 12 residues. The germline gives CDR1 SGHDT, CDR2 YYEEEE. In nucleotides, the CDR3 is TGTGCCAGCAGTTACAGGGGCCAGCCCCAGCATTTT. Residues: CASSYRGQPQHF.

The V and J genes are TRBV5-6 and TRBJ2-3; TRBD1 might be the D (5 bases). The CDR3 length is 11 residues. V was shortened by 6 bases and J by 5 bases, with 7 bases between the two germline ends. CDR1 and CDR2 (germline): SGHDT, YYEEEE. DNA of the CDR3: TGTGCCAGCACCAGGGAAGATACGCAGTATTTT. The encoded protein is CASTREDTQYF.

This chain connects TRBV4-3 to TRBJ1-1; D remains ambiguous. Trimming stripped 1 base from V and 5 bases from J, with 8 bases between. The CDR3 covers 13 residues. CDR1 LGHNA and CDR2 YSLEER come from the germline V gene. CDR3: CASSQVSGTEAFF. In DNA form, the CDR3 reads TGCGCCAGCAGCCAAGTCTCAGGTACTGAAGCTTTCTTT.

The V gene is TRBV7-8, the J gene TRBJ2-1; 12 bases are shared with TRBD2. The junction had 3 bases not matched to a gene; V was cut back by 1 base and J by 8 bases. CDR1 is SGHVS, CDR2 FQNEAQ, per germline. This CDR3 region has 15 residues. The CDR3 spells CASSLGASGGDEQFF. The CDR3 DNA reads TGTGCCAGCAGCTTAGGGGCTAGCGGGGGGGATGAGCAGTTCTTC.

This clone was detected a few times. V and J are TRBV7-9 and TRBJ1-4, with D unresolved. The CDR3 contains 11 residues. Per the germline V gene, CDR1 is SEHNR and CDR2 is FQNEAQ (reference sequence). Trimming stripped 3 bases from V and 8 bases from J, with 4 bases between. This chain's CDR3 is CASSFTEKLFF. The CDR3 region has the DNA TGTGCCAGCAGCTTTACAGAAAAACTGTTTTTT.